This T cell receptor (beta chain) derives from a study of blood T cell repertoires in COVID-19. Study information: T cells, B-cell-depleted T cells, or PBMCs provided the cDNA or gDNA that served as material.

V lost 2 bases, J lost 4 bases, and 10 bases stayed unmatched. The CDR3 consists of 16 residues. Germline-derived CDR1 and CDR2 are LGHNA and YSLEER. Measured with immunoSEQ multiplex PCR; TCRdb has only the in-frame clones, and not every one. The table lists roughly 50,000 clones, over 75% of them singletons. This clone showed up just a few times. This chain uses TRBV4-3 with TRBJ1-2, with 7 positions matching TRBD1. The source material was peripheral blood. This sequence was found in a man in his 70s with acute or convalescent COVID-19. CDR3 in amino acids: CASSQTRRQGSYGYTF. The CDR3, as DNA: TGCGCCAGCAGCCAAACCCGACGACAGGGCAGCTATGGCTACACCTTC.